This passage covers 22 T cell receptor beta chains from one sample sequenced in a study of PD-1 blockade in classical Hodgkin lymphoma. Clones were sequenced by immunoSEQ multiplex PCR, and TCRdb holds only the in-frame ones, with some missing. This sample has over 15,000 clones; more than 55% occur once, and the top ten carry roughly 8%. Every patient was affected by relapse after autologous stem cell transplantation, while exposure to brentuximab vedotin was not uniform. Sequenced here: peripheral blood mononuclear cells (PBMCs), sampled before the second cycle of nivolumab. The receptors derive from a human donor with classical Hodgkin lymphoma.

Sample share makes this clone medium-sized. The chain has TRBV28 and TRBJ2-1, with 7 bases lining up with TRBD2. Germline CDR1 is MDHEN and CDR2 is SYDVKM. Trimming cost V 3 bases and J 6 bases; bases outside gene matches: 8. There are 15 residues in the CDR3. CDR3 DNA: TGTGCCAGCAGTTTTTTGCGGGAGCGGCCCAATGAGCAGTTCTTC. This encodes CASSFLRERPNEQFF.

The chain is built from TRBV11-2 and TRBJ2-1; TRBD1 might be the D (6 bases). V was pared by 2 bases and J by 8 bases, with 10 bases between. This CDR3 region has 13 residues. Germline V lookup: CDR1 SGHAT, CDR2 FQNNGV. The CDR3 nucleotides read TGTGCCAGCAGCTTAACCCAGGGGTATGAGCAGTTCTTC. Amino acid sequence: CASSLTQGYEQFF. Full variable domain (remainder filled in from reference TRBV11-2 and TRBJ2-1): EAGVAQSPRYKIIEKRQSVAFWCNPISGHATLYWYQQILGQGPKLLIQFQNNGVVDDSQLPKDRFSAERLKGVDSTLKIQPAKLEDSAVYLCASSLTQGYEQFFGPGTRLTVL.

The V call is TRBV7-3, the J call TRBJ2-7; D unresolved. CDR3 length equals 13 residues. Trimming cost V 1 base and J 2 bases, with 6 bases left between them. Per germline, CDR1 SGHTA and CDR2 FQGTGA. The DNA for the CDR3 is TGTGCCAGCAGCTTAAGTAGTGCCTACGAGCAGTACTTC. As protein: CASSLSSAYEQYF. Based on the CDR3 plus reference TRBV7-3 and TRBJ2-7, the full variable domain is GAGVSQTPSNKVTEKGKYVELRCDPISGHTALYWYRQSLGQGPEFLIYFQGTGAADDSGLPNDRFFAVRPEGSVSTLKIQRTERGDSAVYLCASSLSSAYEQYFGPGTRLTVT.

This clone was seen a handful of times. The chain carries TRBV5-1 and TRBJ1-6; 11 nucleotides align to TRBD1. The CDR3 contains 17 residues. CDR1 and CDR2 from the germline V gene are SGHRS and YFSETQ. The junction had 7 bases not matched to a gene; V was cut back by 4 bases and J by 4 bases. DNA of the CDR3: TGCGCCAGCAGCCGCGGGACAGGGGGGGATTATAATTCACCCCTCCACTTT. This translates into CASSRGTGGDYNSPLHF.

V and J are TRBV10-3 and TRBJ2-2; 7 bases align to TRBD1. V lost 5 bases, J lost 6 bases, and 9 bases stayed unmatched. This CDR3 is built from 15 residues. The germline V gene has CDR1 ENHRY and CDR2 SYGVKD. CDR3 amino acids: CAISLDRARAGELFF. CDR3 coding DNA: TGTGCCATCAGTCTCGACAGGGCCAGGGCCGGGGAGCTGTTTTTT.

V gene TRBV5-1 combines with J gene TRBJ2-5; D unclear. Trimming cost V 1 base and J 1 base, with 14 bases left between them. There are 16 residues in the CDR3. The germline V gene has CDR1 SGHRS and CDR2 YFSETQ. The CDR3 spells CASSLLRSSVQETQYF. DNA for the CDR3: TGCGCCAGCAGCTTGTTAAGGTCGAGTGTCCAAGAGACCCAGTACTTC.

This clone was observed once. This chain uses TRBV15 with TRBJ1-1; 7 bases agree with TRBD1. This CDR3 is 16 amino acids long. CDR1 is LNHNV and CDR2 is YYDKDF in the germline V gene (reference sequence). After removal of 3 bases from V and 0 bases from J, the junction contained 7 bases not matched to a gene. CDR3 DNA: TGTGCCACCAGCAGCCGCTGGGGACAGTTGAACACTGAAGCTTTCTTT. Protein: CATSSRWGQLNTEAFF.

This chain links TRBV5-5 with TRBJ2-7, with no clear D. CDR1 is SGHKS and CDR2 is YYEKEE in the germline V gene (reference sequence). V shed 0 bases and J shed 7 bases, with 8 bases lying between them. This CDR3 is built from 12 residues. The DNA for the CDR3 is TGTGCCAGCAGCTTGGTGGGGTGGGAGCAGTACTTC. Translated: CASSLVGWEQYF.

This rearrangement joins TRBV27 to TRBJ2-7; possible D gene TRBD1, 5 bases. There are 13 residues in the CDR3. Germline loops: CDR1 MNHEY, CDR2 SMNVEV (reference sequence). Trimming left V 6 bases short and J 2 bases short, with 11 bases between. The CDR3 loop reads CASSPDIPYEQYF. DNA of the CDR3: TGTGCCAGCAGCCCGGACATTCCCTACGAGCAGTACTTC.

This clone occurred a few times. J is TRBJ2-7 and V is TRBV2; D is undetermined. This CDR3 has 13 residues. With 6 bases removed from V and 2 bases from J, the gap between germline ends came to 11 bases. Germline V lookup: CDR1 SNHLY, CDR2 FYNNEI. CDR3 region: CASRTDGTYEQYF. The CDR3 region has the DNA TGTGCCAGCAGGACGGACGGTACCTACGAGCAGTACTTC. The full variable domain, with the rest looked up from reference TRBV2 and TRBJ2-7, is EPEVTQTPSHQVTQMGQEVILRCVPISNHLYFYWYRQILGQKVEFLVSFYNNEISEKSEIFDDQFSVERPDGSNFTLKIRSTKLEDSAMYFCASRTDGTYEQYFGPGTRLTVT.

The sample holds one count of this clone. The chain couples TRBV10-2 to TRBJ2-3, with 7 positions matching TRBD1. The germline gives CDR1 WSHSY, CDR2 SAAADI. V was clipped by 8 bases and J by 6 bases; unmatched bases: 8. The CDR3 spans 13 residues. In DNA form, the CDR3 reads TGCGCCAGCCATGGACAGGTCATGGATACGCAGTATTTT. It codes for CASHGQVMDTQYF.

This clone came up a few times. This sequence joins TRBV5-4 and TRBJ2-3; 8 positions agree with TRBD2. Trimming cost V 2 bases and J 5 bases; bases outside gene matches: 4. CDR1 and CDR2 from the germline V gene are SGHNT and YYREEE (reference sequence). CDR3 length: 14 residues. The CDR3 DNA reads as TGTGCCAGCAGCTTATCGGCGGGAGGAGATACGCAGTATTTT. This sequence encodes CASSLSAGGDTQYF.

The chain combines TRBV7-6 with TRBJ2-1; 7 bases line up with TRBD2. The CDR3 consists of 15 residues. V lost 3 bases to trimming and J lost 5 bases; unmatched junction nucleotides: 7. The germline CDR1 and CDR2 sequences are SGHVS and FNYEAQ. Here the CDR3 reads CASSFSTSADNEQFF. The CDR3 DNA reads as TGTGCCAGCAGCTTTTCCACTAGCGCTGACAATGAGCAGTTCTTC.

The V call is TRBV27, the J call TRBJ2-7; TRBD2 aligns across 13 bases. V shed 6 bases, J shed 5 bases, and the junction held 10 bases outside the gene matches. CDR1 is MNHEY and CDR2 is SMNVEV in the germline V gene (reference sequence). The CDR3 totals 16 residues. CDR3 nucleotides: TGTGCCAGCAGCCAGGGACTAGCGGGATTCCTGGACGAGCAGTACTTC. Its protein is CASSQGLAGFLDEQYF.

The chain has TRBV19 and TRBJ2-1; TRBD2 is a possible D gene (5 bases). The V gene lost 5 bases and the J gene lost 5 bases, with 13 bases spanning the gap. The CDR3 is 14 amino acids. The V gene's germline CDR1 is LNHDA and CDR2 SQIVND (reference sequence). CDR3 protein: CASSRQRRDNEQFF. The DNA for the CDR3 is TGTGCCAGTAGTCGGCAGCGGAGAGACAATGAGCAGTTCTTC. The whole variable domain, filled in from reference TRBV19 and TRBJ2-1, reads DGGITQSPKYLFRKEGQNVTLSCEQNLNHDAMYWYRQDPGQGLRLIYYSQIVNDFQKGDIAEGYSVSREKKESFPLTVTSAQKNPTAFYLCASSRQRRDNEQFFGPGTRLTVL.

The J gene is TRBJ2-7, the V gene TRBV29-1, with TRBD1 matching 7 bases. This CDR3 region has 15 residues. Germline CDR1 SQVTM, CDR2 ANQGSEA. J was trimmed by 3 bases and V by 1 base; bases with no gene match: 9. Written as DNA, the CDR3 is TGCAGCGTTGAAGGGAATGGGGACAGAAACTACGAGCAGTACTTC. It is translated as CSVEGNGDRNYEQYF.

The CDR3 DNA sequence: TGTGCCAGCAGCTTAACCTATAGCGGGGTCGGGAATGAGCAGTTCTTC. As protein: CASSLTYSGVGNEQFF. V gene TRBV11-2 combines with J gene TRBJ2-1; 8 bases are shared with TRBD2. Unmatched junction bases numbered 10, after V lost 2 bases and J lost 7 bases. The CDR3 is 16 amino acids. Germline lookup yields CDR1 SGHAT and CDR2 FQNNGV.

The gene calls are TRBV29-1 and TRBJ1-5; D unclear. The ends were cut back, 6 bases at V and 2 bases at J, with 17 bases in the middle. Germline assignment: CDR1 SQVTM and CDR2 ANQGSEA. The CDR3 contains 15 residues. The CDR3 loop is CSVSDGLLGNQPQHF. As DNA, the CDR3 is TGCAGCGTCTCGGACGGATTGTTGGGCAATCAGCCCCAGCATTTT. Variable domain in full (rest from reference TRBV29-1 and TRBJ1-5): SAVISQKPSRDICQRGTSLTIQCQVDSQVTMMFWYRQQPGQSLTLIATANQGSEATYESGFVIDKFPISRPNLTFSTLTVSNMSPEDSSIYLCSVSDGLLGNQPQHFGDGTRLSIL.

The sample holds a few counts of this clone. The CDR3 DNA reads TGTGCCAGCAGTGCGACAGGGGACCAGCCCCAGCATTTT. Its protein product is CASSATGDQPQHF. V is TRBV6-1 and J is TRBJ1-5, with 8 bases that match TRBD1. Germline values: CDR1 MNHNS, CDR2 SASEGT. J lost 7 bases, V lost 4 bases, and 3 bases had no gene match. The CDR3 contains 13 residues.

V and J are TRBV9 and TRBJ2-6; 9 bases map to TRBD1. The germline V gene has CDR1 SGDLS and CDR2 YYNGEE. The CDR3 is 17 residues long. Unmatched junction bases numbered 2, after V lost 0 bases and J lost 1 base. The CDR3: CASSVGDRVSGANVLTF. The CDR3 nucleotides are TGTGCCAGCAGCGTAGGGGACAGGGTTTCTGGGGCCAACGTCCTGACTTTC.

This chain uses TRBV6-5 with TRBJ2-7, with TRBD1 matching over 10 bases. The CDR3 has 15 residues. CDR1 is MNHEY and CDR2 is SVGAGI in the germline V gene. V dropped 5 bases and J dropped 5; count of bases not matched to a gene: 9. DNA for the CDR3: TGTGCCAGCAGTCAAGACAGGGGGCCTTCCGACGAGCAGTACTTC. This sequence encodes CASSQDRGPSDEQYF.

DNA for the CDR3: TGTGCCAGCAGCTCGCATCTATCGGGAGGGCCATATGAGCAGTTCTTC. Translating it yields CASSSHLSGGPYEQFF. This sequence joins TRBV5-4 and TRBJ2-1, with 8 nucleotides matching TRBD2. The trim removed 3 bases at V and 8 bases at J, leaving 13 bases unmatched. CDR1 SGHNT and CDR2 YYREEE come from the germline V gene (reference sequence). The CDR3 is 16 residues long.